The entry that follows covers one T cell receptor (beta chain) sequence. Its matching antigen is unknown. This record comes from a study of cytomegalovirus exposure and HLA in healthy donors. Overall study results and limits: The listing of 150 to 200 TCR beta chains classed them as cytomegalovirus-associated. Reports showed the classifier diagnosing cytomegalovirus status with high specificity and sensitivity. It was confirmed in vitro that a few of the CMV-associated chains were specific for CMV antigens.

The protocol was immunoSEQ multiplex PCR, while the TCRdb copy is restricted to in-frame clones and leaves out a portion. The sample includes some 79,000 clones, roughly 93% seen only once; the top ten take approximately 3%. Germline CDR1 SGHDT, CDR2 YYEEEE. The germline V and J ends were trimmed by 4 bases and 0 bases, with 14 bases remaining between them. This CDR3 is built from 16 residues. The source is a woman in her late teens or twenties in good health and CMV-seropositive. The sequenced sample was PBMCs. The V gene is TRBV5-6, the J gene TRBJ2-1; TRBD2 is a possible D gene (5 bases). The CDR3 spells CASSGLVRSSYNEQFF. The CDR3 region has the DNA TGTGCCAGCAGCGGACTCGTCCGGAGCTCCTACAATGAGCAGTTCTTC.